The T cell receptor beta chain under discussion was sequenced for a study of T-cell reconstitution after alpha-beta-depleted transplantation in children. Whole-study findings and limits: Reportedly, roughly two months post-transplant, alpha-beta T cells arose from several hundred expanded graft clones.

Researchers prepared the TCRbeta library using unique molecular identifiers, the study reports. Using its own MiXCR run on the PCR reads, TCRdb lists one record per CDR3 protein. The sample has 300,000 to 350,000 distinct CDR3 sequences, approximately 20% seen once. The sample holds one count of this clonotype. Its antigen is unknown. Per the germline V gene, CDR1 is MNHNS and CDR2 is SASEGT. The CDR3 has 17 amino acids. The V end lost 6 bases, the J end lost 0 bases, and 18 bases lay between the germline ends. The source material was PBMCs, mostly from graft donor cells, sampled 180 days after TCRalphabeta/CD19-depleted stem cell transplant. The clonotype comes from a male patient aged 10-17 years who had a stem cell transplant for acute lymphoblastic leukemia, so the T cells may come from the graft donor. This chain links TRBV6-1 with TRBJ1-5; D is possibly TRBD1 (5 bases). The CDR3 coding sequence is TGTGCCAGCAGAAAGAGAACAGGCAATGTTAGCAATCAGCCCCAGCATTTT. Amino acids: CASRKRTGNVSNQPQHF.